The entry that follows covers one T cell receptor beta chain sequence. The antigen is undetermined. The data are from a study of T cell responses to AZD1222 COVID-19 vaccine. Study findings and constraints: Among AZD1222 vaccinees, only 5 to 7 were seropositive at baseline. A rise in Spike-specific TCR breadth and depth followed two AZD1222 doses. Most donors were white British and more were female, and clonal diversity was possibly underestimated. CD4 TCRs linked to vaccination spanned spike, dominating at 160-218 and 743-854.

Assay: immunoSEQ multiplex PCR; the TCRdb copy retains only in-frame clones and omits some. The sample shows 120,000 or so clones, about 89% of them seen only once. V lost 11 bases, J lost 3 bases, and 17 bases lay in between. CDR1 is ENHRY, CDR2 SYGVKD, per germline. The CDR3 has 13 amino acids. The rearrangement joins TRBV10-3 to TRBJ2-7, with D perhaps matching TRBD2 (6 bases). Sequenced material: peripheral blood, taken on day 0 of AZD1222 vaccination. The clonotype was recovered from an adult in good health. The CDR3 loop is CASGSGTVYEQYF. In DNA, the CDR3 is TGTGCCTCCGGGAGCGGTACCGTCTACGAGCAGTACTTC.